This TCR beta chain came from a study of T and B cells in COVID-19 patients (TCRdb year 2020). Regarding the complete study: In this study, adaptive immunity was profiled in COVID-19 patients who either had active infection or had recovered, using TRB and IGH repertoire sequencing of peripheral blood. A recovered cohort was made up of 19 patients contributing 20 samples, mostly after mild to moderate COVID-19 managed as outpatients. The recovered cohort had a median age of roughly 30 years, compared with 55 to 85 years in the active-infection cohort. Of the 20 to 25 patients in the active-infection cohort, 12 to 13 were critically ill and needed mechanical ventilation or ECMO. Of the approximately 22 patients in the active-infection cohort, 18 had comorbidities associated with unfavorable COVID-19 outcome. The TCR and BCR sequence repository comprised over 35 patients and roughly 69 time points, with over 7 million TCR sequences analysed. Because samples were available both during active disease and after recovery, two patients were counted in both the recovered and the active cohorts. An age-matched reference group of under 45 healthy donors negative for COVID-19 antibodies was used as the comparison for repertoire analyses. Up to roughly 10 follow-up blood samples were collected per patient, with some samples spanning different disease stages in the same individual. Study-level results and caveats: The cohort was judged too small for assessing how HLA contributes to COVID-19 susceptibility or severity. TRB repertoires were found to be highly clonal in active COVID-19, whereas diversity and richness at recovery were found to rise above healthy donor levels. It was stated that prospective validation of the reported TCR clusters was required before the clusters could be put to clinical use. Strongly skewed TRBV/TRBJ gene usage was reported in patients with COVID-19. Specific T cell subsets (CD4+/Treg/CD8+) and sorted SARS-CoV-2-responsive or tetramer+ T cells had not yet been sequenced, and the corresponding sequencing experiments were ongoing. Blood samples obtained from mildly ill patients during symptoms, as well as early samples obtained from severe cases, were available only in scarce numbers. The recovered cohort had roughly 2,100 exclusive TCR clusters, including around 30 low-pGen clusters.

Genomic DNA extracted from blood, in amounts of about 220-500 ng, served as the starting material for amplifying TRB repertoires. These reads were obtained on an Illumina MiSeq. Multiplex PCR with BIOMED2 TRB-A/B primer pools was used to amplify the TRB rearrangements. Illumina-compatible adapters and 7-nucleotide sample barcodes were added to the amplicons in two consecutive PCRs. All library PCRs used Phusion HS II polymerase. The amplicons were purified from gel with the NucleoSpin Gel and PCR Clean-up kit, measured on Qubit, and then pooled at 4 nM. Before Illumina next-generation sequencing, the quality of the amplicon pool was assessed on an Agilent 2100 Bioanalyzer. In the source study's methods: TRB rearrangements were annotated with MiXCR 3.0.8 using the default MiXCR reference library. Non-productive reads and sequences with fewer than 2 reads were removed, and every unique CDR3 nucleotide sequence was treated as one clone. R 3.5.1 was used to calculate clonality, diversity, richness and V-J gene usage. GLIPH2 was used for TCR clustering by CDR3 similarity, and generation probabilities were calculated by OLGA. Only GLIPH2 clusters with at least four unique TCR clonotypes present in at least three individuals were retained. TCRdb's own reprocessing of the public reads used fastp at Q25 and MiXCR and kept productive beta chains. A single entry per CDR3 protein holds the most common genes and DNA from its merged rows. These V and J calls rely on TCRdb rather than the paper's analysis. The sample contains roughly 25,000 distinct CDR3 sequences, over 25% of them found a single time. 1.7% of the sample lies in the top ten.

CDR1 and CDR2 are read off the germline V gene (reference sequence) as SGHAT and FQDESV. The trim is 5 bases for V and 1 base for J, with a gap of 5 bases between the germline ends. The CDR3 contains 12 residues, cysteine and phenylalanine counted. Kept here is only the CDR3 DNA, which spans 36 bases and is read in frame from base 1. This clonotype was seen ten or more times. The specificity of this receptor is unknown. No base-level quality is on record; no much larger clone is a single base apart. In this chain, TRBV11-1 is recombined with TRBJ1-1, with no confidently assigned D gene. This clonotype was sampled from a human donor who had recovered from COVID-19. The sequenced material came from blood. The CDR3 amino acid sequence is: CASSLANTEAFF. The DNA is TGTGCCAGCAGCCTCGCGAACACTGAAGCTTTCTTT.